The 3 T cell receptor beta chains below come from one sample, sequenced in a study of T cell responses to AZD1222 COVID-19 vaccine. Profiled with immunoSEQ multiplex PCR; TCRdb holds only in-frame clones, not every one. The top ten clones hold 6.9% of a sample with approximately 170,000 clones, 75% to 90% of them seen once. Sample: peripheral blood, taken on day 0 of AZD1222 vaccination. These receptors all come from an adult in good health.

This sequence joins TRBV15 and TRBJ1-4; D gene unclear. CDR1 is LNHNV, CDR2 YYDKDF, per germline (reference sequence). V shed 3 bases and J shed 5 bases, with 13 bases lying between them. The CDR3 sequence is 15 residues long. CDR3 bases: TGTGCCACCAGCAGCCACCGGGAGAACAATGAAAAACTGTTTTTT. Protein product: CATSSHRENNEKLFF. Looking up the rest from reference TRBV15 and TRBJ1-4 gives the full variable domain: DAMVIQNPRYQVTQFGKPVTLSCSQTLNHNVMYWYQQKSSQAPKLLFHYYDKDFNNEADTPDNFQSRRPNTSFCFLDIRSPGLGDTAMYLCATSSHRENNEKLFFGSGTQLSVL.

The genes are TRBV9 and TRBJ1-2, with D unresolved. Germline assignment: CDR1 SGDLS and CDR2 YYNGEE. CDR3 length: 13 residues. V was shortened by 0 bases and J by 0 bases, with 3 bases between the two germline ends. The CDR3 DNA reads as TGTGCCAGCAGCGTAGTCGCTAACTATGGCTACACCTTC. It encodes CASSVVANYGYTF.

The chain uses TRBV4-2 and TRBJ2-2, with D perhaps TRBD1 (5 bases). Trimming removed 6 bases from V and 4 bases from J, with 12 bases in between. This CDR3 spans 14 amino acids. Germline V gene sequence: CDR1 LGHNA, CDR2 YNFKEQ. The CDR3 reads CASRPGYGTGELFF. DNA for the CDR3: TGTGCCAGCAGGCCAGGGTACGGCACCGGGGAGCTGTTTTTT.